This is a list of T cell receptor beta chains from one sample in a study of lung T cells in sarcoidosis with Löfgren's syndrome. TCRdb re-derived calls from the reads in MiXCR, one entry per CDR3 protein. The profile covers about 63,000 distinct CDR3 sequences, with around 21% appearing a single time and about 2% taken by the ten largest. Sequencing was carried out using CD4+ T cells from PBMCs. These receptors originate from a human donor with sarcoidosis (Löfgren's syndrome or another form), or a control subject (not recorded which). CDR3s include the opening cysteine and the closing phenylalanine or tryptophan. D genes are given only for firm matches. Rows may omit the clone size; those that give it use once, few, many or a size class.

J gene	D gene	V gene	clone size	CDR3 protein	CDR3 DNA
TRBJ2-5	-	TRBV5-1	-	CASSFFGGEETQYF	TGCGCCAGCAGCTTCTTTGGGGGAGAAGAGACCCAGTACTTC
TRBJ1-5	-	TRBV27	many	CASSMAGQPQHF	TGTGCCAGCAGTATGGCAGGTCAGCCCCAGCATTTT
TRBJ2-7	-	TRBV6-2/TRBV6-3	many	CASSYLGPSYEQYF	TGTGCCAGCAGTTACTTGGGCCCATCCTACGAGCAGTACTTC
TRBJ1-2	-	TRBV5-1	few	CASSLGDQMGYTF	TGCGCCAGCAGCTTGGGGGATCAAATGGGCTACACCTTC
TRBJ1-1	-	TRBV3-1	-	CASSKVDTEAFF	TGTGCCAGCAGCAAAGTGGACACCGAAGCTTTCTTT
TRBJ1-2	-	TRBV5-4	few	CASSLDRAINYGYTF	TGTGCCAGCAGCTTGGACAGGGCCATAAACTATGGCTACACCTTC
TRBJ2-3	TRBD2	TRBV20-1	many	CSAKPGGPTDTQYF	TGCAGTGCTAAACCGGGGGGGCCCACAGATACGCAGTATTTT
TRBJ2-3	TRBD1	TRBV27	many	CASRPGTGYPTDTQYF	TGTGCCAGCAGGCCCGGGACAGGGTATCCCACAGATACGCAGTATTTT
TRBJ2-1	TRBD2	TRBV10-1	few	CASSESGLAGVYNEQFF	TGCGCCAGCAGTGAGTCAGGACTAGCGGGGGTTTACAATGAGCAGTTCTTC
TRBJ1-5	-	TRBV6-1	many	CASSNRLNQPQHF	TGTGCCAGCAGTAACAGGTTAAATCAGCCCCAGCATTTT
TRBJ1-2	-	TRBV12-3/TRBV12-4	-	CASSPTGLVRYGYTF	TGTGCCAGCAGCCCCACAGGGTTGGTTAGGTATGGCTACACCTTC
TRBJ2-5	TRBD1	TRBV10-3	few	CATGQGKSHETQYF	TGTGCCACCGGACAGGGGAAATCGCACGAGACCCAGTACTTC
TRBJ1-5	TRBD1	TRBV27	many	CASRVLGQGGNQPQHF	TGTGCCAGCAGGGTTCTGGGACAGGGAGGCAATCAGCCCCAGCATTTT
TRBJ2-1	TRBD1	TRBV25-1	-	CASSVAGTGGYNEQFF	TGTGCCAGCAGTGTTGCCGGGACAGGGGGCTACAATGAGCAGTTCTTC
TRBJ2-2	-	TRBV2	-	CASTRTGGPLGELFF	TGTGCCAGCACTCGGACGGGGGGCCCCCTCGGGGAGCTGTTTTTT
TRBJ2-3	TRBD1	TRBV29-1	few	CSVDRGNTDTQYF	TGCAGCGTCGACAGGGGGAATACAGATACGCAGTATTTT
TRBJ2-5	TRBD1	TRBV27	many	CASSLGQGTQYF	TGTGCCAGCAGTCTCGGACAGGGCACCCAGTACTTC
TRBJ1-4	-	TRBV27	-	CASSPGNNEKLFF	TGTGCCAGCAGCCCAGGGAATAATGAAAAACTGTTTTTT
TRBJ2-3	TRBD2	TRBV6-1	many	CASSPTGAGATDTQYF	TGTGCCAGCAGTCCCACGGGAGCGGGGGCCACAGATACGCAGTATTTT
TRBJ1-2	-	TRBV2	many	CASISRGAGYTF	TGTGCCAGCATTTCCCGGGGGGCTGGCTACACCTTC
TRBJ2-1	-	TRBV12-3/TRBV12-4	-	CASSVTGTIIVEQFF	TGTGCCAGCAGTGTTACCGGGACAATAATTGTCGAGCAGTTCTTC
TRBJ1-4	TRBD1	TRBV6-1	many	CASTGGLTGQNEKLFF	TGTGCCAGCACCGGTGGGTTGACAGGGCAGAATGAAAAACTGTTTTTT
TRBJ2-1	-	TRBV6-6	-	CASSYDAAEYYNEQFF	TGTGCCAGCAGTTACGATGCTGCAGAGTATTACAATGAGCAGTTCTTC
TRBJ2-3	TRBD2	TRBV2	many	CASSEGTSSYF	TGTGCCAGCAGTGAGGGGACTAGTTCGTATTTT
TRBJ2-1	-	TRBV6-6	many	CASSYSRGGAVYNEQFF	TGTGCCAGCAGTTACTCGAGGGGGGGGGCGGTCTACAATGAGCAGTTCTTC
TRBJ2-5	-	TRBV12-3/TRBV12-4	many	CASSFKETQYF	TGTGCCAGCAGTTTTAAAGAGACCCAGTACTTC
TRBJ2-3	TRBD2	TRBV2	many	CASSEEILTSGGVTDTQYF	TGTGCCAGCAGTGAAGAGATACTGACTAGCGGGGGTGTCACAGATACGCAGTATTTT
TRBJ2-3	TRBD2	TRBV27	many	CASTPAGTSVRNTQYF	TGTGCCAGCACTCCGGCCGGGACTAGCGTTCGGAATACGCAGTATTTT
TRBJ2-1	TRBD2	TRBV7-8	many	CASSLTSGRAHEQFF	TGTGCCAGCAGCCTCACTAGCGGGAGGGCCCATGAGCAGTTCTTC
TRBJ2-1	-	TRBV6-1	few	CASSFLGAPSFF	TGTGCCAGCAGTTTTCTTGGGGCGCCAAGCTTCTTC
TRBJ2-5	-	TRBV6-6	many	CASSYFGETQYF	TGTGCCAGCAGTTACTTTGGTGAGACCCAGTACTTC
TRBJ2-3	-	TRBV20-1	many	CSAKAWKSTDTQYF	TGCAGTGCTAAGGCGTGGAAGAGCACAGATACGCAGTATTTT
TRBJ2-4	-	TRBV7-2	-	CASRLQRMVGTKNIQYF	TGTGCCAGCAGACTCCAGCGGATGGTGGGAACCAAAAACATTCAGTACTTC
TRBJ2-1	-	TRBV27	many	CASSPLVLGSNEQFF	TGTGCCAGCAGTCCACTCGTCCTAGGTTCCAATGAGCAGTTCTTC
TRBJ2-3	TRBD1	TRBV3-1	many	CASSPSTGAPAYF	TGTGCCAGCAGCCCATCTACAGGGGCCCCCGCATATTTT
TRBJ1-1	-	TRBV20-1	many	CSAAQGGTEAFF	TGCAGTGCCGCCCAGGGAGGGACTGAAGCTTTCTTT
TRBJ1-1	-	TRBV12-3/TRBV12-4	few	CASSVRTVNTEAFF	TGTGCCAGCAGTGTGCGGACCGTGAACACTGAAGCTTTCTTT
TRBJ1-1	-	TRBV7-9	-	CASSCEGPEAFF	TGTGCCAGCAGCTGTGAGGGGCCCGAAGCTTTCTTT